The rows below give T cell receptor beta chains drawn from one sample of a study of blood T cell repertoires in COVID-19. This table comes from immunoSEQ multiplex PCR, and its TCRdb copy is limited to in-frame clones, with some not included. In the table there are fewer than 250,000 clones, 65% to 85% of which are singletons. Sequencing input: PBMCs or T cells enriched from blood (not recorded which). The receptors were gathered from a woman aged 40 to 49 with acute COVID-19. The CDR3 runs from the conserved cysteine through the conserved F or W. D genes are given only for firm matches. Size is stated for part of the rows, as once, few or many counts, or as a class when the clone is expanded.

CDR3,DNA,V,J,D,size
CASSSPTGFSSYEQYF,TGTGCCAGCAGTTCACCTACAGGGTTTAGCTCCTACGAGCAGTACTTC,TRBV27,TRBJ2-7,.,.
CASSQQEKVGYTF,TGTGCCAGCAGCCAACAGGAGAAGGTTGGCTACACCTTC,TRBV28,TRBJ1-2,.,.
CASSWYRGGGRRSVF,TGTGCCAGCAGCTGGTACCGGGGCGGGGGCAGAAGGTCGGTCTTC,TRBV11-2,TRBJ2-1,.,.
CASSDSGLAGGYNEQFF,TGTGCCAGCAGTGACTCGGGACTAGCGGGAGGGTACAATGAGCAGTTCTTC,TRBV6-4,TRBJ2-1,TRBD2,.
CSVEIADTQYF,TGCAGCGTTGAAATCGCAGATACGCAGTATTTT,TRBV29-1,TRBJ2-3,.,.
CATNFGENTEAFF,TGTGCCACCAATTTCGGGGAGAACACTGAAGCTTTCTTT,TRBV7-9,TRBJ1-1,.,.
CASSYLQLAGTTNEQFF,TGTGCCAGCAGCTATCTCCAACTAGCGGGTACTACCAATGAGCAGTTCTTC,TRBV11-2,TRBJ2-1,TRBD2,.
CATSDTGTDYTF,TGTGCCACCAGCGATACCGGGACTGACTACACCTTC,TRBV24-1,TRBJ1-2,.,.
CASSYGDRLVRTQYF,TGTGCCAGCAGCTATGGGGACAGGTTGGTACGGACCCAGTACTTC,TRBV5-6,TRBJ2-5,TRBD1,few
CASSKKPGTGEDSPLHF,TGCGCCAGCAGCAAGAAACCTGGGACAGGGGAGGATTCACCCCTCCACTTT,TRBV5-1,TRBJ1-6,TRBD1,.
CASSLESSGGNEQFF,TGCGCCAGCAGCTTGGAGTCTAGCGGGGGCAATGAGCAGTTCTTC,TRBV5-1,TRBJ2-1,TRBD2,.
CASSLTGDSPLHF,TGTGCCAGCAGCCTTACAGGGGATTCACCCCTCCACTTT,TRBV14,TRBJ1-6,TRBD1,.
CASSQEGQSGANVLTF,TGTGCCAGCAGCCAAGAGGGACAGTCTGGGGCCAACGTCCTGACTTTC,TRBV4-2,TRBJ2-6,TRBD1,.
CASSETTGWDQPQHF,TGCGCCAGCAGCGAAACGACAGGGTGGGATCAGCCCCAGCATTTT,TRBV5-1,TRBJ1-5,TRBD1,few
CASKRDSSNTEAFF,TGTGCCAGCAAGAGGGACAGCTCGAACACTGAAGCTTTCTTT,TRBV6-5,TRBJ1-1,TRBD1,.
CASSRTSGSSGFISEQFF,TGTGCCAGCAGCCGGACTAGCGGGAGTTCTGGTTTTATCTCTGAGCAGTTCTTC,TRBV7-9,TRBJ2-1,TRBD2,.
CARSFRGTGGACGYTF,TGTGCCAGAAGCTTTAGAGGGACAGGGGGCGCGTGTGGCTACACCTTC,TRBV5-3,TRBJ1-2,TRBD1,.
CASRNGPYKTGELFF,TGTGCCAGCAGGAATGGGCCCTATAAAACCGGGGAGCTGTTTTTT,TRBV7-2,TRBJ2-2,.,.
CASTLWEGGSHEQYF,TGTGCCAGCACCCTCTGGGAGGGTGGGTCCCACGAGCAGTACTTC,TRBV7-2,TRBJ2-7,TRBD2,.
CASSRGKQETQYF,TGCGCCAGCAGCCGGGGAAAGCAAGAGACCCAGTACTTC,TRBV5-1,TRBJ2-5,.,.
CASSLGVGYGYTF,TGTGCCAGCAGCTTAGGCGTCGGCTATGGCTACACCTTC,TRBV11-2,TRBJ1-2,.,.
CASSFREWSYEQYF,TGCGCCAGCAGCTTTCGGGAGTGGTCCTACGAGCAGTACTTC,TRBV5-1,TRBJ2-7,.,once
CASSLQGALTEAFF,TGTGCCAGCAGCCTACAGGGGGCTTTAACTGAAGCTTTCTTT,TRBV5-4,TRBJ1-1,TRBD1,.
CSGGRNYGYTF,TGCAGTGGGGGGCGAAACTATGGCTACACCTTC,TRBV20-1,TRBJ1-2,.,.
CASRRTFPNEKLFF,TGTGCCAGCAGGAGGACTTTTCCGAATGAAAAACTGTTTTTT,TRBV5-6,TRBJ1-4,.,.
CAISEERGGAQFF,TGTGCCATCAGTGAGGAGCGGGGGGGGGCGCAGTTCTTC,TRBV10-3,TRBJ2-1,TRBD2,.
CASSLYGGPGYEQYF,TGCGCCAGCAGCTTGTACGGGGGGCCGGGGTACGAGCAGTACTTC,TRBV5-1,TRBJ2-7,.,.
CAWTVAAGLEKLFF,TGTGCCTGGACCGTAGCGGCAGGTCTCGAAAAACTGTTTTTT,TRBV30,TRBJ1-4,.,.
CASGLTGRMTEAFF,TGTGCTAGTGGTTTGACAGGGCGGATGACTGAAGCTTTCTTT,TRBV12-5,TRBJ1-1,.,.